Listed below are T cell receptor beta chains from one sample, sequenced in a study of T cell changes during pregnancy in multiple sclerosis. Libraries were prepared by immunoSEQ multiplex PCR; TCRdb keeps only in-frame clonotypes and omits some of them. The data hold about 100,000 clones, with about 91% observed a single time. The source was peripheral blood, collected in the second trimester of pregnancy. These receptors were taken from a female donor with multiple sclerosis, enrolled in a pregnancy study. Both conserved end residues are part of each CDR3. The order of the fields is J gene, D gene, clone size, V gene, CDR3 DNA, CDR3 protein. D genes are given only for firm matches. Size values are once, few and many counts, or a class for expanded clones, and some rows have none.

TRBJ1-2,TRBD1,few,TRBV7-8,TGTGCCAGCAGCCCGGGGACAGGGGGCCCCTATGGCTACACCTTC,CASSPGTGGPYGYTF
TRBJ2-5,NA,NA,TRBV5-1,TGCGCCAGCAGACCCGGACAGATACAAGAGACCCAGTACTTC,CASRPGQIQETQYF
TRBJ2-7,TRBD1,NA,TRBV6-5,TGTGCCAGCAGCCTAGCCGGGACAGTCGAGCAGTACTTC,CASSLAGTVEQYF
TRBJ1-4,TRBD1,NA,TRBV7-9,TGTGCCAGCAGCTTAGCAGGGGGCGGCGAAAAACTGTTTTTT,CASSLAGGGEKLFF
TRBJ1-2,TRBD1,NA,TRBV18,TGTGCCAGCTCACCCCTTGACAGGGATTATGGCTACACCTTC,CASSPLDRDYGYTF
TRBJ2-7,NA,NA,TRBV5-4,TGTGCCAGCAGCTTTGGTGGGAGTGGGGAGCAGTACTTC,CASSFGGSGEQYF
TRBJ2-1,TRBD2,NA,TRBV30,TGTGCCTGGAGTGGGGCTAGCGGGAGGGTCTACAATGAGCAGTTCTTC,CAWSGASGRVYNEQFF
TRBJ2-2,TRBD1,NA,TRBV2,TGTGCCAGCAGTGCGGACAGGGTGGGCACCGGGGAGCTGTTTTTT,CASSADRVGTGELFF
TRBJ2-1,TRBD1,NA,TRBV27,TGTGCCAGCAGTTTAATAGACAGGGGCAATGAGCAGTTCTTC,CASSLIDRGNEQFF
TRBJ2-1,NA,NA,TRBV2,TGTGCCAGCAGTGCGAAGGCAGGGCAATACAATGAGCAGTTCTTC,CASSAKAGQYNEQFF
TRBJ2-7,NA,NA,TRBV29-1,TGCAGCGTTTGGATCCCCGGGTCGGGCTCCTACGAGCAGTACTTC,CSVWIPGSGSYEQYF
TRBJ2-1,TRBD2,NA,TRBV14,TGTGCCAGCAGCCAAGAGATAGCGGGAAGGTACAATGAGCAGTTCTTC,CASSQEIAGRYNEQFF
TRBJ1-2,TRBD1,NA,TRBV7-9,TGTGCCAGCAGCCAATCGTACCGGGACAGGGCCCGGGGCTACACCTTC,CASSQSYRDRARGYTF
TRBJ1-2,TRBD1,NA,TRBV18,TGTGCCAGCTCACAGATTACAGGGGACGGCTACACCTTC,CASSQITGDGYTF
TRBJ1-5,NA,NA,TRBV7-8,TGTGCCAGCAGCGCACAGTTAGGGGAGCCCCAGCATTTT,CASSAQLGEPQHF
TRBJ2-1,NA,NA,TRBV19,TGTGCCAGTAGTATTGCATCAAGGAGCTCCTACAATGAGCAGTTCTTC,CASSIASRSSYNEQFF
TRBJ2-7,NA,NA,TRBV7-2,TGTGCCAGCAGCTTGCGTGGAGGCTCCTACGAGCAGTACTTC,CASSLRGGSYEQYF
TRBJ2-5,TRBD2,NA,TRBV2,TGTGCCAGCAGTCCCTTTGGGACTAGCGGCGGGACCCAGTACTTC,CASSPFGTSGGTQYF
TRBJ2-1,TRBD2,NA,TRBV7-9,TGTGCCAGCAGCTCCTTAGCGGGAGCGCTATACAATGAGCAGTTCTTC,CASSSLAGALYNEQFF
TRBJ1-1,NA,few,TRBV27,TGTGCCAGCAGTAACAGTTTTAATATGAACACTGAAGCTTTCTTT,CASSNSFNMNTEAFF
TRBJ1-5,NA,NA,TRBV27,TGTGCCAGCAGTCCGCACGCCTCGAGGTATGATCAGCCCCAGCATTTT,CASSPHASRYDQPQHF
TRBJ1-2,NA,NA,TRBV28,TGTGCCAGCAGTGTTACAGGGTTAAAGCGCTACACCTTC,CASSVTGLKRYTF
TRBJ2-7,TRBD2,NA,TRBV5-4,TGTGCCAGTGGAATAGCGGGAGGGCGGTACGAGCAGTACTTC,CASGIAGGRYEQYF
TRBJ2-2,TRBD2,NA,TRBV28,TGTGCCAGCCTACGAGGACTAGCGCGCCCGGGGACCGGGGAGCTGTTTTTT,CASLRGLARPGTGELFF
TRBJ2-5,NA,NA,TRBV5-1,TGCGCCAGCAGCTTCAAAGAGACCCAGTACTTC,CASSFKETQYF
TRBJ2-1,NA,NA,TRBV5-1,TGCGCCAGCAGCGCAGGACTCCGGGCCGAGCGGGTAGGCAATGAGCAGTTCTTC,CASSAGLRAERVGNEQFF
TRBJ2-7,TRBD1,NA,TRBV19,TGTGCCAGTAGTACGGGGACAGGGAAGTACTTC,CASSTGTGKYF
TRBJ1-1,TRBD1,NA,TRBV14,TGTGCCAGCAGCCCCAGGACAGGGGGACTGACTGAAGCTTTCTTT,CASSPRTGGLTEAFF
TRBJ2-5,NA,NA,TRBV28,TGTGCCAGCAGTTTGTCCGGAGCCGGGACCCAGTACTTC,CASSLSGAGTQYF
TRBJ1-2,NA,NA,TRBV27,TGTGCCAGCAGTTTTTCGGCAGGCTTGGACTATGGCTACACCTTC,CASSFSAGLDYGYTF
TRBJ1-2,NA,NA,TRBV4-3,TGCGCCAGCAGCCAAGCCACAGGGTCTCACTATGGCTACACCTTC,CASSQATGSHYGYTF